The sequence of this TCR beta chain was determined in a study of cytomegalovirus exposure and HLA in healthy donors. Researchers ran the PCR with 60 Vbeta and 13 Jbeta primers. The table came from immunoSEQ multiplex PCR; TCRdb's copy has only in-frame clones and leaves some out. The sample has about 98,000 clones, about 81% seen once; the top ten hold approximately 1.4%. In germline, CDR1 is WSHSY, CDR2 SAAADI. The V gene end was trimmed by 4 bases and the J gene end by 4 bases; junction bases not matched to a gene: 7. The CDR3 covers 15 residues. The gene calls are TRBV10-2 and TRBJ1-3, with 7 bases lining up with TRBD1. This receptor was taken from a man aged 35-49 years in good health and CMV-seronegative. Source material: PBMCs. The CDR3 here is CASSVGGQPGNTIYF. The CDR3 DNA is TGCGCCAGCAGTGTGGGGGGACAGCCCGGAAACACCATATATTTT.